The clone carrying this T cell receptor (beta chain) was detected a few times. The antigen is unknown. Trimming stripped 3 bases from V and 0 bases from J, with 15 bases between. In germline, CDR1 is SNHLY, CDR2 FYNNEI. The CDR3 length is 17 residues. The data originate from a study of siplizumab effects on memory and regulatory T cells. Broader study findings: A mean of roughly 70% of mappable alloreactive CD4+ clones were Treg-derived with siplizumab, compared with more than 25% in controls. Sequences below about 10^-5 frequency were poorly captured, limiting mapping of alloreactive clones. Apparently more diverse than memory cells, naive T cells also seemed major alloresponse contributors. Siplizumab significantly lowered the alloreactive sequences that could be traced to unstimulated CD4+ memory cells.

Sequencing used immunoSEQ multiplex PCR; TCRdb keeps in-frame clones, though not all of them. The sample carries about 110,000 clones, 80% to 95% recorded once. The sequenced sample consisted of CD4+ T cells sorted from blood. The receptor was isolated from a human donor in good health. This chain links TRBV2 with TRBJ2-1; a weak D match, TRBD2 (5 bases). In DNA form, the CDR3 reads TGTGCCAGCAGTGAGATCAGGTGGGAGAGCTCCTACAATGAGCAGTTCTTC. Its protein is CASSEIRWESSYNEQFF. Together with reference TRBV2 and TRBJ2-1, the CDR3 gives the full variable domain: EPEVTQTPSHQVTQMGQEVILRCVPISNHLYFYWYRQILGQKVEFLVSFYNNEISEKSEIFDDQFSVERPDGSNFTLKIRSTKLEDSAMYFCASSEIRWESSYNEQFFGPGTRLTVL.